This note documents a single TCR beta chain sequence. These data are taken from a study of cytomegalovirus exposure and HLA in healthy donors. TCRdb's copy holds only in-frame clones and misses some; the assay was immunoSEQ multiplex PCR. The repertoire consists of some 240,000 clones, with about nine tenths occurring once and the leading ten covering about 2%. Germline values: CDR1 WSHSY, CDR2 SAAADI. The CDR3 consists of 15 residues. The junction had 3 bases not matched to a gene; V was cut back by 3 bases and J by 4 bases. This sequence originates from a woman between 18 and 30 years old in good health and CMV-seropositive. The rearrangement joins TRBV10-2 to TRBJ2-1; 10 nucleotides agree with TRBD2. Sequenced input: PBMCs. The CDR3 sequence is CASSDGAGGYNEQFF. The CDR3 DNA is TGCGCCAGCAGTGATGGAGCGGGAGGGTACAATGAGCAGTTCTTC.